These 30 T cell receptor beta chains were sequenced from one sample in a study of molecular identifiers for immune sequencing clone quantification. TCRdb used MiXCR to reprocess the PCR reads, holding one entry per CDR3 protein. The sample lists around 460,000 distinct CDR3 sequences, 20% to 25% seen once, with more than 0.8% in the top ten. The specimen was naive CD8+ T cells from blood, with Jurkat cell RNA spiked in. Subset denoted: FACS-sorted CD8+CD4-CCR7+CD45RA+ naive T cells. Receptor source: a human donor in good health. Some libraries in this study had Jurkat cell RNA spiked in.

Notes on this clonotype: Since a much larger clone is just one base distant, this may be a read error. The chain combines TRBV25-1 with TRBJ1-1; tentative D call: TRBD1 (5 bases). This CDR3 is 15 amino acids long. CDR1 is MGHDK, CDR2 SYGVNS, per germline. This CDR3 reads CASSEDYTGHTEALF. CDR3 in DNA: TGTGCCAGCAGTGAAGACTATACAGGACACACTGAAGCTCTCTTT.

This clonotype showed up just a few times. The J gene is TRBJ2-3, the V gene TRBV18, with 8 bases lining up with TRBD2. The germline gives CDR1 KGHSH, CDR2 LQKENI. The CDR3 runs 16 residues. Trimming cost V 3 bases and J 6 bases; bases outside gene matches: 11. This CDR3 reads CASSPRTGGRDDTQYF. As DNA, the CDR3 is TGTGCCAGCTCACCCAGGACGGGGGGGCGCGATGATACGCAGTATTTT.

This clonotype was counted at least ten times. This sequence joins TRBV2 and TRBJ2-2; tentatively, D is TRBD1 (6 bases). This CDR3 is built from 14 residues. Germline V gives CDR1 SNHLY, CDR2 FYNNEI. Trimming left V 4 bases short and J 4 bases short, with 10 bases between. The DNA of the CDR3 is TGTGCCAGCAGTGGAACAGGGTCCACCGGGGAGCTGTTTTTT. Protein product: CASSGTGSTGELFF.

This clonotype was detected only a few times. Just one base apart from a much larger clone, this may be a read error. The gene calls are TRBV29-1 and TRBJ2-6, with D possibly being TRBD1 (5 bases). The CDR3 is 16 amino acids. The germline V gene encodes CDR1 SQVTM and CDR2 ANQGSEA. The CDR3 region is CSVEAPSNPGANVLAF. The CDR3 region has the DNA TGCAGCGTTGAAGCCCCCTCAAATCCTGGGGCCAACGTCCTGGCTTTC.

As concerns this clonotype: A much larger clone differs from this one at a single base, so this may be a read error. This sequence joins TRBV3-1 and TRBJ1-1; D ambiguous. V dropped 6 bases and J dropped 3 bases, with 14 bases sitting between them. CDR3 length: 14 residues. Per the germline V gene, CDR1 is LGHDT and CDR2 is YNNKEL (reference sequence). In DNA form, the CDR3 reads TGTGCCAGCAGATTAACTGACGGGGACACTGAAGCTTTCTTT. Translating gives CASRLTDGDTEAFF.

This clonotype was seen many times. The chain couples TRBV7-9 to TRBJ1-5; D remains unclear. This CDR3 has 17 residues. The V end was cut by 1 base, the J end by 0 bases, with 13 bases between. Germline assignment: CDR1 SEHNR and CDR2 FQNEAQ (reference sequence). The CDR3 loop is CASSLDLVGNSNQPQHF. DNA for the CDR3: TGTGCCAGCAGCTTAGATTTGGTAGGAAATAGCAATCAGCCCCAGCATTTT.

This clonotype was observed a few times. The rearrangement links TRBV4-2 to TRBJ2-1, with 8 bases matching TRBD2. The trim removed 4 bases at V and 10 bases at J, leaving 3 bases unmatched. Germline CDR1 LGHNA, CDR2 YNFKEQ. The CDR3 is 12 residues long. CDR3 amino acids: CASSPSGSEQFF. The CDR3, as DNA: TGTGCCAGCAGCCCGAGCGGGAGCGAGCAGTTCTTC.

At least ten counts were recorded for this clonotype. The chain joins TRBV28 to TRBJ2-3, with D unclear. The germline V gene has CDR1 MDHEN and CDR2 SYDVKM. This CDR3 region has 13 residues. V lost 6 bases to trimming and J lost 5 bases, with 12 bases between them. CDR3 nucleotide sequence: TGTGCCAGCAGCCCCTGGCTGGGAGATACGCAGTATTTT. Protein product: CASSPWLGDTQYF.

The chain uses TRBV5-6 and TRBJ2-7; 10 bases line up with TRBD2. The CDR3 contains 15 residues. With 1 base clipped from V and 3 bases from J, the junction kept 4 bases outside the gene matches. The germline gives CDR1 SGHDT, CDR2 YYEEEE. CDR3 residues: CASSLRGLANYEQYF. The CDR3 region has the DNA TGTGCCAGCAGCTTGAGGGGACTAGCGAACTACGAGCAGTACTTC.

Ten or more counts support this clonotype. The V call is TRBV7-2, the J call TRBJ2-2; the D is unclear. This CDR3 spans 17 amino acids. The germline gives CDR1 SGHTA, CDR2 FQGNSA. The germline V and J ends were trimmed by 3 bases and 1 base, with 15 bases remaining between them. The CDR3 spells CASSFLPDIGNTGELFF. The DNA for the CDR3 is TGTGCCAGCAGCTTTCTTCCAGATATCGGGAACACCGGGGAGCTGTTTTTT.

This clonotype was counted ten times or more. This rearrangement joins TRBV6-2 or TRBV6-3 to TRBJ2-1; D could derive from TRBD1 or TRBD2 (5 bases each). The germline V and J ends were trimmed by 0 bases and 8 bases, with 14 bases remaining between them. Germline-derived CDR1 and CDR2 are MNHEY and SVGEGT. This CDR3 has 15 residues. The CDR3 is CASSYSGLGTDEQFF. For the CDR3, the DNA is TGTGCCAGCAGTTACTCAGGGCTAGGGACGGATGAGCAGTTCTTC.

This clonotype was picked up a small number of times. The rearrangement joins TRBV27 to TRBJ1-2; tentative D call: TRBD1 (5 bases). The V gene's germline CDR1 is MNHEY and CDR2 SMNVEV (reference sequence). V lost 3 bases to trimming and J lost 0 bases, with 8 bases between them. This CDR3 is built from 14 residues. CDR3 protein: CASSLTATNYGYTF. The CDR3 DNA reads TGTGCCAGCAGTTTGACAGCAACTAACTATGGCTACACCTTC.

Regarding this clonotype: This clone may be a read error of a much larger clone one base away. The rearrangement joins TRBV6-2 or TRBV6-3 to TRBJ2-7, with D maybe TRBD1 (5 bases). The CDR3 totals 11 residues. The germline V gene has CDR1 MNHEY and CDR2 SVGEGT. V was pared by 4 bases and J by 6 bases, with 7 bases between. The CDR3 sequence: CASSWGSEQYF. In DNA, the CDR3 is TGTGCCAGCAGTTGGGGCTCCGAGCAGTACTTC.

This clonotype has at least ten counts. The V call is TRBV30, the J call TRBJ2-6, with D perhaps TRBD1 (5 bases). V lost 5 bases to trimming and J lost 0 bases, with 11 bases between them. The CDR3 extends over 15 amino acids. Germline V gives CDR1 GTSNPN, CDR2 SVGIG (reference sequence). The CDR3 loop reads CAWSTDSSGANVLTF. The DNA of the CDR3 is TGTGCCTGGTCGACTGACAGCTCTGGGGCCAACGTCCTGACTTTC.

This clonotype was seen a few times. This chain joins TRBV7-6 and TRBJ2-1; D gene unclear. Germline V CDR1 and CDR2: SGHVS, FNYEAQ. This CDR3 is 15 amino acids long. Trimming cost V 2 bases and J 0 bases, with 8 bases left between them. CDR3 amino acids: CASSLIGGSYNEQFF. The CDR3 DNA follows: TGTGCCAGCAGCTTAATTGGCGGCTCCTACAATGAGCAGTTCTTC.

This clonotype was counted at least ten times. V and J are TRBV28 and TRBJ2-1, with unresolved D. V was pared by 5 bases and J by 2 bases, with 13 bases between. Germline-derived CDR1 and CDR2 are MDHEN and SYDVKM. The CDR3 contains 15 residues. This CDR3 is CASSPPEPTYNEQFF. The CDR3 DNA is TGTGCCAGCAGTCCCCCGGAGCCCACCTACAATGAGCAGTTCTTC.

This clonotype was seen a handful of times. The chain employs TRBV12-3 or TRBV12-4 and TRBJ2-7; 9 bases are a match to TRBD2. The V segment lost 3 bases and the J segment 2 bases; nucleotides outside the gene matches: 8. The CDR3 is 16 residues long. The CDR3 spells CASSFAPAGGTYEQYF. The CDR3 DNA reads as TGTGCCAGCAGTTTCGCCCCAGCGGGGGGCACCTACGAGCAGTACTTC.

In its sample, this clonotype was seen many times. The chain recombines TRBV28 with TRBJ1-1; TRBD1 might be the D (5 bases). The CDR3 consists of 14 residues. Trimming removed 3 bases from V and 1 base from J, with 9 bases in between. The germline V gene encodes CDR1 MDHEN and CDR2 SYDVKM. The DNA for the CDR3 is TGTGCCAGCAGTTTTAGAGGGGCGAACACTGAAGCTTTCTTT. The encoded protein is CASSFRGANTEAFF.

This clonotype was counted a few times. The gene calls are TRBV3-1 and TRBJ1-5; 9 nucleotides align to TRBD1. The CDR3 spans 16 residues. Losses at the gene ends were 0 bases for V and 2 bases for J; bases not matched to a gene: 2. CDR1 and CDR2 from the germline V gene are LGHDT and YNNKEL (reference sequence). The CDR3 is CASSQDRTGGNQPQHF. Written as DNA, the CDR3 is TGTGCCAGCAGCCAAGACAGGACAGGGGGCAATCAGCCCCAGCATTTT.

This clonotype was seen only once. This chain joins TRBV20-1 and TRBJ1-1, with TRBD1 matching 8 bases. The length of the CDR3 is 15 residues. V was pared by 1 base and J by 5 bases, with 9 bases of the junction left unmatched. The germline V gene encodes CDR1 DFQATT and CDR2 SNEGSKA (reference sequence). Written as DNA, the CDR3 is TGCAGTGCTAGAGCCCTCGGACAGGGTTTAACTGAAGCTTTCTTT. Protein: CSARALGQGLTEAFF.

The chain recombines TRBV27 with TRBJ1-4; no clear D. The ends were cut back, 5 bases at V and 2 bases at J, with 6 bases in the middle. The CDR3 extends over 13 amino acids. Germline V gene data show CDR1 as MNHEY and CDR2 as SMNVEV (reference sequence). The CDR3 coding sequence is TGTGCCAGCAGTCCCAGGACTAATGAAAAACTGTTTTTT. This codes for CASSPRTNEKLFF.

This clonotype was seen at least ten times. V gene TRBV14 combines with J gene TRBJ2-7; D unclear. Germline CDR1 and CDR2: SGHDN and FVKESK. The CDR3 has 14 residues. The V gene lost 2 bases and the J gene lost 2 bases, with 10 bases spanning the gap. The CDR3 DNA is TGTGCCAGCAGCCAACTACTACAGCCCTACGAGCAGTACTTC. Translating gives CASSQLLQPYEQYF.

This clonotype was detected ten times or more. The chain joins TRBV5-5 to TRBJ2-7; unclear D gene. Germline V gives CDR1 SGHKS, CDR2 YYEKEE (reference sequence). V shed 0 bases and J shed 4 bases, with 11 bases lying between them. The CDR3 runs 14 residues. The CDR3 DNA follows: TGTGCCAGCAGCTTGGAATTGGTGGCTTACGAGCAGTACTTC. Encoded protein: CASSLELVAYEQYF.

The chain couples TRBV29-1 to TRBJ2-1, with 11 bases that match TRBD2. The CDR3 is made up of 14 amino acids. The J segment lost 3 bases and the V segment lost 3 bases, leaving 1 base of the junction unmatched. CDR1 SQVTM and CDR2 ANQGSEA come from the germline V gene. CDR3 sequence (DNA): TGCAGCGTTGACGGACTAGCGGGCTACAATGAGCAGTTCTTC. This encodes CSVDGLAGYNEQFF.

This clonotype was observed a few times. The rearrangement links TRBV7-6 to TRBJ2-1; 7 nucleotides align to TRBD2. The junction had 5 bases not matched to a gene; V was cut back by 4 bases and J by 2 bases. Germline V CDR1 and CDR2: SGHVS, FNYEAQ. This CDR3 contains 15 residues. CDR3 nucleotide sequence: TGTGCCAGCAGCTCTGCGGGGGAAACCTACAATGAGCAGTTCTTC. It is translated as CASSSAGETYNEQFF.

This clonotype was counted at least ten times. This chain links TRBV5-6 with TRBJ2-3; the match to TRBD2 covers 12 bases. The length of the CDR3 is 15 residues. J was trimmed by 7 bases and V by 3 bases; bases with no gene match: 6. Germline values: CDR1 SGHDT, CDR2 YYEEEE. CDR3: CASSSLGLAGYTQYF. The CDR3 nucleotides read TGTGCCAGCAGCTCACTCGGACTAGCGGGGTATACGCAGTATTTT.

J is TRBJ1-3 and V is TRBV7-9; D is unclear. Trimming left V 3 bases short and J 3 bases short, with 12 bases between. Germline V gives CDR1 SEHNR, CDR2 FQNEAQ (reference sequence). CDR3 length: 15 amino acids. The CDR3 spells CASSFLNRDGNTIYF. Here the CDR3 DNA reads TGTGCCAGCAGCTTTTTAAACAGAGATGGAAACACCATATATTTT.

The V call is TRBV27, the J call TRBJ2-5; D remains ambiguous. Trimming left V 0 bases short and J 4 bases short, with 15 bases between. CDR3 size: 16 residues. Germline V gene data show CDR1 as MNHEY and CDR2 as SMNVEV (reference sequence). CDR3 coding DNA: TGTGCCAGCAGTTTATCGTTTTTTGCGGTAGGAGAGACCCAGTACTTC. As protein: CASSLSFFAVGETQYF.

A note on this clonotype: This may arise from a read error, as a much more abundant clone is one base away. This rearrangement joins TRBV13 to TRBJ1-5; D gene uncertain. This CDR3 contains 14 residues. The germline V and J ends were trimmed by 0 bases and 6 bases, with 9 bases remaining between them. Germline CDR1 is PRHDT and CDR2 is FYEKMQ (reference sequence). The CDR3 spells CASSLGIGTQPQHF. The CDR3 DNA is TGTGCCAGCAGCTTAGGTATAGGAACTCAGCCCCAGCATTTT.

This clonotype was seen only a few times. This rearrangement joins TRBV13 to TRBJ2-2; no reliable D call. This CDR3 is built from 15 residues. From germline, CDR1 is PRHDT and CDR2 FYEKMQ (reference sequence). Trimming shortened V by 8 bases and J by 2 bases, and 15 bases separated the two germline ends. CDR3 protein: CASEPRSYNTGELFF. CDR3 nucleotides: TGTGCCAGCGAACCTCGGTCATATAACACCGGGGAGCTGTTTTTT.